These T cell receptor beta chains were read from a single sample in a study of blood T cells in healthy people across ages. MiXCR was run by TCRdb on the 5' RACE reads, yielding one entry per CDR3 protein. Altogether some 750,000 distinct CDR3 sequences are present, 22% being singletons, with the ten largest covering roughly 22%. The sample consisted of blood. The receptor source for this set is a man between 65 and 80 years old in good health. Each CDR3 is given with its conserved first and last residue. D genes are given only for firm matches. The size field is filled for only some rows; it gives once, few, many or a size class.

few,TRBD1,TRBV4-1,TRBJ2-7,CASSHGTGSYEQYF,TGCGCCAGCAGCCACGGGACAGGGAGCTACGAGCAGTACTTC
many,NA,TRBV29-1,TRBJ2-1,CSVSSYNEQFF,TGCAGCGTTTCAAGTTACAATGAGCAGTTCTTC
NA,NA,TRBV2,TRBJ1-2,CASSEVGQGMGGYTF,TGTGCCAGCAGTGAAGTGGGACAAGGGATGGGTGGCTACACCTTC
NA,NA,TRBV6-1,TRBJ1-2,CASSPEGGWNGYTF,TGTGCCAGCAGCCCTGAGGGGGGCTGGAATGGCTACACCTTC
few,NA,TRBV29-1,TRBJ2-1,CSVTTRASLNEQFF,TGCAGCGTCACCACCCGGGCCTCTTTGAATGAGCAGTTCTTC
NA,NA,TRBV12-3/TRBV12-4,TRBJ1-2,CASRQGSDGYTF,TGTGCCAGCAGACAGGGATCGGATGGCTACACCTTC
few,TRBD1,TRBV7-9,TRBJ2-3,CASSLGTASSTDTQYF,TGTGCCAGCAGCCTCGGGACAGCCTCTAGCACAGATACGCAGTATTTT
NA,NA,TRBV6-1,TRBJ2-4,CASSDWGLGTKNIQYF,TGTGCCAGCAGTGACTGGGGTCTTGGGACCAAAAACATTCAGTACTTC
few,NA,TRBV20-1,TRBJ1-1,CSARDFGGLGAEAFF,TGCAGTGCTAGAGATTTTGGGGGACTAGGTGCTGAAGCTTTCTTT
once,TRBD1,TRBV3-1,TRBJ1-1,CASSGDSPFIEAFF,TGTGCCAGCAGCGGGGACAGTCCGTTCATTGAAGCTTTCTTT
NA,TRBD1,TRBV6-6,TRBJ1-2,CASSSMTGEEGGYTF,TGTGCCAGCAGTTCAATGACAGGGGAAGAGGGAGGCTACACCTTC
NA,NA,TRBV7-9,TRBJ2-3,CASGERLMADTQYF,TGTGCCAGCGGCGAGCGGCTTATGGCAGATACGCAGTATTTT
few,NA,TRBV5-1,TRBJ1-2,CASSLLGDASDYGYTF,TGCGCCAGCAGCTTGCTCGGGGACGCTTCGGACTATGGCTACACCTTC
NA,TRBD1,TRBV6-2/TRBV6-3,TRBJ2-2,CASYRGTGELFF,TGTGCCAGCTACAGGGGAACCGGGGAGCTGTTTTTT
few,NA,TRBV3-1,TRBJ1-1,CASGVRGQSEAFF,TGTGCCAGCGGTGTGCGTGGGCAGTCTGAAGCTTTCTTT
few,NA,TRBV24-1,TRBJ1-5,CATSRGVTPQHF,TGTGCCACCAGTCGTGGGGTCACGCCCCAGCATTTT
NA,TRBD2,TRBV5-1,TRBJ2-3,CASHSGVAGKTDTQYF,TGCGCCAGCCACTCCGGGGTAGCGGGTAAAACAGATACGCAGTATTTT
NA,NA,TRBV12-3/TRBV12-4,TRBJ1-2,CASSSVPGGYTF,TGTGCCAGCAGTTCGGTTCCAGGCGGCTACACCTTC
few,NA,TRBV12-3/TRBV12-4,TRBJ2-2,CASSPRHPVLFF,TGTGCCAGCAGTCCTCGACACCCTGTGCTGTTTTTT
few,NA,TRBV25-1,TRBJ2-1,CASSEHNEQFF,TGTGCCAGCAGTGAACACAATGAGCAGTTCTTC
NA,NA,TRBV4-1,TRBJ1-1,CASSQLYIPNTEAFF,TGCGCCAGCAGCCAACTGTACATACCGAACACTGAAGCTTTCTTT
many,NA,TRBV5-1,TRBJ2-3,CASRGDTQYF,TGCGCCAGCAGGGGAGATACGCAGTATTTT
NA,TRBD2,TRBV6-6,TRBJ2-3,CASSYGLATSTDTQYF,TGTGCCAGCAGTTACGGACTAGCGACTAGCACAGATACGCAGTATTTT